The 21 T cell receptor beta chains reported below all come from one sample, sequenced in a study of human T cells and chemical hapten exposure. A single record per CDR3 protein comes from TCRdb applying MiXCR to the RACE reads. The sample carries fewer than 60,000 distinct CDR3 sequences, 9% to 9.5% recorded once. Stated time point: patch test 1, 2 weeks after DPC sensitization. The treatment: therapeutic diphenylcyclopropenone sensitization with weekly scalp DPC. The sequencing used whole blood, collected in connection with sensitization to the hapten diphenylcyclopropenone (DPC). The receptors were gathered from a woman between 50 and 59 years old with alopecia areata. Some clones in this sample may be carry-over from other donors' samples.

By share, this clonotype ranks as medium-sized. The genes are TRBV3-1 and TRBJ1-5; no reliable D call. V shed 1 base and J shed 7 bases, with 8 bases lying between them. The germline CDR1 and CDR2 sequences are LGHDT and YNNKEL (reference sequence). CDR3 length: 13 residues. In nucleotides, the CDR3 is TGTGCCAGCAGCCAAGTAGGTGGACAGCCCCAGCATTTT. Its protein is CASSQVGGQPQHF.

This clonotype appeared many times. CDR3 sequence: CASSSGQDSYEQYF. The CDR3 bases are TGTGCCAGCAGCTCGGGACAGGATTCCTACGAGCAGTACTTC. The rearrangement joins TRBV7-6 to TRBJ2-7, with 8 bases fitting TRBD1. CDR1 is SGHVS and CDR2 is FNYEAQ in the germline V gene. The CDR3 contains 14 residues. J gave up 1 base and V 4 bases, and 3 bases lay outside the gene matches. The complete variable domain, with remaining parts taken from reference TRBV7-6 and TRBJ2-7, reads GAGVSQSPRYKVTKRGQDVALRCDPISGHVSLYWYRQALGQGPEFLTYFNYEAQQDKSGLPNDRFSAERPEGSISTLTIQRTEQRDSAMYRCASSSGQDSYEQYFGPGTRLTVT.

This clonotype was observed many times. This CDR3 reads CSAWRQADTEAFF. For the CDR3, the DNA is TGCAGTGCTTGGCGGCAGGCGGACACTGAAGCTTTCTTT. The chain employs TRBV20-1 and TRBJ1-1; D gene unclear. The CDR3 loop spans 13 amino acids. V was shortened by 5 bases and J by 3 bases, with 13 bases between the two germline ends. Germline V gene lookup returns CDR1 DFQATT and CDR2 SNEGSKA (reference sequence).

This chain connects TRBV29-1 to TRBJ2-7; D gene unclear. With 0 bases removed from V and 2 bases from J, the gap between germline ends came to 14 bases. Germline V gene lookup returns CDR1 SQVTM and CDR2 ANQGSEA. This CDR3 comprises 15 residues. This CDR3 reads CSVEDPLGQTYEQYF. CDR3 in DNA: TGCAGCGTTGAAGATCCCCTCGGGCAAACCTACGAGCAGTACTTC.

This clonotype was picked up many times. CDR3 region: CASSLLAGTHKETQYF. The DNA for the CDR3 is TGTGCCAGCAGCCTTCTAGCGGGGACTCATAAAGAGACCCAGTACTTC. V and J are TRBV12-3 or TRBV12-4 and TRBJ2-5; TRBD2 aligns across 9 bases. Unmatched junction bases numbered 11, after V lost 6 bases and J lost 3 bases. This CDR3 comprises 16 residues.

This clonotype has only a few counts. The chain uses TRBV5-6 and TRBJ2-1, with D perhaps TRBD2 (5 bases). With 1 base removed from V and 4 bases from J, the gap between germline ends came to 9 bases. The CDR3 is made up of 14 amino acids. CDR1 and CDR2 (germline): SGHDT, YYEEEE. In DNA, the CDR3 is TGTGCCAGCAGCTTGCCCGGAGGTTACAATGAGCAGTTCTTC. Translation: CASSLPGGYNEQFF.

This clonotype was detected ten times or more. V usage is TRBV30 and J usage is TRBJ2-1, with D perhaps TRBD2 (5 bases). Between the trimmed V and J ends, which lost 7 bases and 8 bases, there was a span of 12 bases. Germline V gene sequence: CDR1 GTSNPN, CDR2 SVGIG (reference sequence). This CDR3 has 11 residues. In DNA, the CDR3 is TGTGCCTCGGCCGGGATCGATGAGCAGTTCTTC. It yields the protein CASAGIDEQFF.

This clonotype was counted ten times or more. The chain carries TRBV27 and TRBJ2-7; no definite D call. CDR1 and CDR2 (germline): MNHEY, SMNVEV (reference sequence). The CDR3 loop spans 13 amino acids. V was cut by 4 bases and J by 9 bases, with 16 bases left in between. The CDR3 spells CASSWVGVGAQYF. The CDR3 nucleotides are TGTGCCAGCAGTTGGGTAGGAGTCGGCGCGCAGTACTTC.

The table lists this clonotype with many counts. This chain connects TRBV5-1 to TRBJ1-1; D possibly corresponds to TRBD1 (6 bases). The CDR3 spans 15 residues. V lost 0 bases, J lost 5 bases, and 14 bases lay in between. Germline CDR1 and CDR2: SGHRS and YFSETQ. CDR3 in DNA: TGCGCCAGCAGCTTGGTCGTGGGGGGCGGTACTGAAGCTTTCTTT. Translating gives CASSLVVGGGTEAFF.

This clonotype was seen many times. This chain uses TRBV7-8 with TRBJ2-7; 7 nucleotides align to TRBD2. Germline V lookup: CDR1 SGHVS, CDR2 FQNEAQ. CDR3 length: 16 residues. The trim removed 0 bases at V and 1 base at J, leaving 6 bases unmatched. CDR3 in amino acids: CASSLAGLAVSYEQYF. The CDR3 region has the DNA TGTGCCAGCAGCTTAGCAGGGCTAGCGGTATCCTACGAGCAGTACTTC.

This clonotype was observed a few times. The CDR3 reads CASSLRGPDTQYF. The CDR3 DNA reads as TGTGCCAGCAGCTTGAGAGGTCCAGATACGCAGTATTTT. The chain employs TRBV5-4 and TRBJ2-3; D is undetermined. The V end was cut by 1 base, the J end by 4 bases, with 7 bases between. The CDR3 is 13 residues long. The germline gives CDR1 SGHNT, CDR2 YYREEE (reference sequence).

This clonotype showed up many times. This chain links TRBV3-1 with TRBJ2-3, with TRBD2 as a possible D gene (5 bases). This CDR3 is built from 16 residues. Germline CDR1 and CDR2: LGHDT and YNNKEL (reference sequence). The ends were cut back, 2 bases at V and 2 bases at J, with 14 bases in the middle. The CDR3 loop is CASSQSRARSTDTQYF. As DNA, the CDR3 is TGTGCCAGCAGCCAATCGCGGGCCAGGTCCACAGATACGCAGTATTTT.

This clonotype was counted many times. Written as DNA, the CDR3 is TGTGCCAGCATCCCAACAAGAGACACTGAAGCTTTCTTT. Its translation is CASIPTRDTEAFF. The V call is TRBV28, the J call TRBJ1-1; the D is unclear. Germline V lookup: CDR1 MDHEN, CDR2 SYDVKM. The CDR3 spans 13 residues. With 7 bases removed from V and 3 bases from J, the gap between germline ends came to 12 bases.

This clonotype has at least ten counts. The gene calls are TRBV5-6 and TRBJ2-2; D unresolved. The V gene's germline CDR1 is SGHDT and CDR2 YYEEEE. CDR3 length equals 14 residues. The V and J ends lost 0 bases and 8 bases respectively, with 11 bases between them. CDR3 protein: CASSLDWLSGELFF. The CDR3 nucleotides read TGTGCCAGCAGCTTGGATTGGTTATCAGGGGAGCTGTTTTTT. Variable domain in full (rest from reference TRBV5-6 and TRBJ2-2): DAGVTQSPTHLIKTRGQQVTLRCSPKSGHDTVSWYQQALGQGPQFIFQYYEEEERQRGNFPDRFSGHQFPNYSSELNVNALLLGDSALYLCASSLDWLSGELFFGEGSRLTVL.

This clonotype has a count of ten or more. The V gene is TRBV20-1, the J gene TRBJ1-5; the match to TRBD1 covers 7 bases. This CDR3 region has 17 residues. Germline loops: CDR1 DFQATT, CDR2 SNEGSKA (reference sequence). Losses at the gene ends were 5 bases for V and 0 bases for J; bases not matched to a gene: 13. The CDR3 loop reads CSASGTVGTYSNQPQHF. CDR3 in DNA: TGCAGTGCTTCCGGGACAGTCGGGACCTATAGCAATCAGCCCCAGCATTTT.

This clonotype was seen more than once but under ten times. The chain links TRBV19 to TRBJ2-1; 11 positions match TRBD2. Germline V CDR1 and CDR2: LNHDA, SQIVND (reference sequence). The J segment lost 9 bases and the V segment lost 6 bases, leaving 7 bases of the junction unmatched. This CDR3 is 14 amino acids long. The CDR3 DNA is TGTGCCAGTAGCCCTAGCGGGAGGTCTGGTGAGCAGTTCTTC. It encodes CASSPSGRSGEQFF.

The V call is TRBV20-1, the J call TRBJ1-2; D ambiguous. Germline V gene data show CDR1 as DFQATT and CDR2 as SNEGSKA (reference sequence). CDR3 length equals 18 residues. V shed 1 base and J shed 0 bases, with 21 bases lying between them. The CDR3 DNA sequence: TGCAGTGCTAGAGCACCCCGAGAACGAGGCGGATCTAACTATGGCTACACCTTC. Protein sequence: CSARAPRERGGSNYGYTF.

Ten or more counts support this clonotype. The gene calls are TRBV20-1 and TRBJ1-2; 7 bases are shared with TRBD1. There are 13 residues in the CDR3. Germline loops: CDR1 DFQATT, CDR2 SNEGSKA (reference sequence). V was clipped by 4 bases and J by 5 bases; unmatched bases: 7. CDR3 bases: TGCAGTGCTACCTACAGGGGCGAATATGGCTACACCTTC. Translation: CSATYRGEYGYTF.

This clonotype was counted many times. The chain carries TRBV20-1 and TRBJ2-5; 7 bases agree with TRBD2. The V gene's germline CDR1 is DFQATT and CDR2 SNEGSKA (reference sequence). This CDR3 has 15 amino acids. V lost 6 bases and J lost 3; bases outside the gene matches: 13. As DNA, the CDR3 is TGCAGTGCGACTCTAGCGGCCAGATCGAAAGAGACCCAGTACTTC. Translation gives CSATLAARSKETQYF.

This clonotype appeared many times. J is TRBJ1-1 and V is TRBV5-1; TRBD1 might be the D (5 bases). Germline loops: CDR1 SGHRS, CDR2 YFSETQ. The CDR3 has 13 residues. The ends were cut back, 0 bases at V and 6 bases at J, with 9 bases in the middle. In nucleotides, the CDR3 is TGCGCCAGCAGCTTGGAGGCAGGGCCTGAAGCTTTCTTT. Protein: CASSLEAGPEAFF.

This clonotype was recorded only once. A much larger clone differs from this one at a single base, so this may be a read error. V gene TRBV29-1 combines with J gene TRBJ2-1; 7 nucleotides line up with TRBD2. The germline CDR1 and CDR2 sequences are SQVTM and ANQGSEA. The CDR3 covers 11 residues. V was clipped by 8 bases and J by 12 bases; unmatched bases: 10. The CDR3: CSTGLVTGQFF. CDR3 coding DNA: TGCAGCACTGGACTAGTAACTGGGCAGTTCTTC.